This T cell receptor (beta chain) was identified during a study of Graves' ophthalmopathy and Graves' hyperthyroidism. For the study at large: Peripheral blood was gathered at the point of initial diagnosis, before any treatment started. Study-level findings and limits: Sensitivity of approximately 90% and specificity of around 80% were achieved when a 13-signature model separated ophthalmopathy from stable hyperthyroidism.

Ophthalmopathic donors had moderate-to-severe activity, CAS ≥3 and NOSPECS ≥4, with disease that had lasted under 3 months. Establishment of the diagnosis relied upon clinical symptoms, serum thyroxine, TRAb, thyroid ultrasound and orbital computed tomography. The CDR3 has 10 residues. Germline V gene sequence: CDR1 MNHNS, CDR2 SASEGT. The germline V and J ends were trimmed by 10 bases and 4 bases, with 5 bases remaining between them. This clonotype appeared a few times. Its antigen remains unidentified. The authors amplified TCR beta CDR3 regions, and they did so from RNA transcripts for repertoire sequencing. HTBI primers primed a first-round RT-PCR, and a second-round multiplex PCR followed. A single record per CDR3 protein comes from TCRdb applying MiXCR to the multiplex PCR reads. The repertoire consists of more than 150,000 distinct CDR3 sequences, with 37% occurring once and the leading ten covering 5.8%.

Sequencing was done on a sample of peripheral blood. V is TRBV6-1 and J is TRBJ1-3; no reliable D call. This sequence was found in a woman aged 40 to 50 with Graves' ophthalmopathy. The CDR3: CAISGNTIYF. The CDR3 region has the DNA TGTGCCATCTCGGGAAACACCATATATTTT.